The 30 T cell receptor beta chains in this list originate from one sample, sequenced in a study of shared clonotypes between healthy human individuals. Sequencing used immunoSEQ multiplex PCR; TCRdb keeps in-frame clones, though not all of them. This table holds over 2 million clones, about 95% found once. CD45RO-negative, CCR7-selected cells formed the naive CD8 fraction, which excluded terminally differentiated effector memory CD45RA+ cells. The material sequenced was naive CD8+ T cells sorted from blood. The receptor source for this set is a man between 18 and 35 years old in good health.

The chain joins TRBV19 to TRBJ2-7, with 11 nucleotides matching TRBD1. The V gene end was trimmed by 5 bases and the J gene end by 0 bases; junction bases not matched to a gene: 6. Germline lookup yields CDR1 LNHDA and CDR2 SQIVND (reference sequence). The CDR3 sequence is 16 residues long. The CDR3 DNA is TGTGCCAGTAGTTGGACAGGGGGCTTCCCCTCCTACGAGCAGTACTTC. This codes for CASSWTGGFPSYEQYF. Full variable domain (rest looked up from reference TRBV19 and TRBJ2-7): DGGITQSPKYLFRKEGQNVTLSCEQNLNHDAMYWYRQDPGQGLRLIYYSQIVNDFQKGDIAEGYSVSREKKESFPLTVTSAQKNPTAFYLCASSWTGGFPSYEQYFGPGTRLTVT.

This sequence joins TRBV11-3 and TRBJ1-6, with a tentative D call TRBD1 (5 bases). The CDR3 is 13 residues long. Germline values: CDR1 SGHNT, CDR2 YENEEA. V lost 1 base and J lost 10, with 8 bases in between. CDR3 in DNA: TGTGCCAGCAGCTTAGCGCAGGGATCACCCCTCCACTTT. Its translation: CASSLAQGSPLHF.

The chain has TRBV16 and TRBJ1-1, with TRBD1 identical over 8 bases. Germline CDR1 reads KGHSY; CDR2 reads FQNENV. CDR3 length: 13 residues. V dropped 7 bases and J dropped 0; count of bases not matched to a gene: 1. The CDR3 reads CASKQGVNTEAFF. The CDR3 bases are TGTGCCAGCAAACAGGGGGTGAACACTGAAGCTTTCTTT.

The chain links TRBV7-6 to TRBJ1-1, with a possible D match to TRBD1 (5 bases). The V end was cut by 1 base, the J end by 3 bases, with 12 bases between. CDR1 and CDR2 (germline): SGHVS, FNYEAQ. This CDR3 is built from 15 residues. The CDR3 loop is CASSLGPTGHTEAFF. Here the CDR3 DNA reads TGTGCCAGCAGCTTAGGTCCGACGGGACACACTGAAGCTTTCTTT.

The chain's CDR3 is CASTRGGASYEQYF. In DNA form, the CDR3 reads TGTGCCAGTACCAGGGGGGGCGCGTCCTACGAGCAGTACTTC. The chain is built from TRBV19 and TRBJ2-7; D tentatively reads TRBD1 or TRBD2 (7 bases each). The CDR3 spans 14 residues. Looked up from germline, CDR1 is LNHDA and CDR2 is SQIVND (reference sequence). The V end was cut by 7 bases, the J end by 1 base, with 14 bases between.

This clone showed up just once. This sequence joins TRBV27 and TRBJ2-1, with TRBD1 matching 9 bases. V shed 2 bases, J shed 2 bases, and the junction held 10 bases outside the gene matches. The V gene's germline CDR1 is MNHEY and CDR2 SMNVEV (reference sequence). This CDR3 has 18 residues. The CDR3 sequence is CASSLLGQGLITYNEQFF. CDR3 DNA: TGTGCCAGCAGTTTACTGGGACAGGGCCTAATCACCTACAATGAGCAGTTCTTC.

This chain connects TRBV6-5 to TRBJ1-1; D may be TRBD1 (5 bases). The V end was cut by 4 bases, the J end by 2 bases, with 11 bases between. Germline V gene sequence: CDR1 MNHEY, CDR2 SVGAGI. The CDR3 consists of 14 residues. The CDR3 DNA is TGTGCCAGCAGTTGGGGGTGGGGTAACACTGAAGCTTTCTTT. Encoded protein: CASSWGWGNTEAFF.

Worth noting for this clone: The junction shows a germline mismatch at one end, possibly a read error. The J gene is TRBJ2-5, the V gene TRBV27; either TRBD1 or TRBD2 may supply D (6 bases each). The CDR3 is made up of 16 amino acids. In germline, CDR1 is MNHEY, CDR2 SMNVEV (reference sequence). The CDR3 here is CASSLSLGGSGETQYF. DNA of the CDR3: TGTGCCAGCAGCTTATCGCTGGGGGGCTCTGGGGAGACCCAGTACTTC.

The gene calls are TRBV11-2 and TRBJ2-7; 10 positions match TRBD2. The length of the CDR3 is 14 residues. Per germline, CDR1 SGHAT and CDR2 FQNNGV. The V gene end was trimmed by 1 base and the J gene end by 7 bases; junction bases not matched to a gene: 4. The CDR3 nucleotides are TGTGCCAGCAGCTTAGGCCTAGCGGGAGAGGAGCAGTACTTC. Protein sequence: CASSLGLAGEEQYF.

This chain connects TRBV20-1 to TRBJ2-3, with D unresolved. The germline gives CDR1 DFQATT, CDR2 SNEGSKA (reference sequence). The CDR3 is 11 residues long. Trimming shortened V by 1 base and J by 5 bases, and 4 bases separated the two germline ends. CDR3 sequence reads: CSARGKDTQYF. CDR3 nucleotide sequence: TGCAGTGCTAGAGGGAAAGATACGCAGTATTTT.

Concerning this clone: The sample has other DNA sequences that encode this CDR3 too. This chain connects TRBV30 to TRBJ2-5; a possible D gene is TRBD2 (6 bases). Germline assignment: CDR1 GTSNPN and CDR2 SVGIG (reference sequence). Between the trimmed V and J ends, which lost 0 bases and 5 bases, there was a span of 10 bases. This CDR3 has 13 amino acids. CDR3 DNA: TGTGCCTGGAGTGTGGGTCGGGGGGAGACCCAGTACTTC. Its translation: CAWSVGRGETQYF.

The V and J genes are TRBV7-9 and TRBJ2-7, with D maybe TRBD1 (5 bases). From germline, CDR1 is SEHNR and CDR2 FQNEAQ (reference sequence). Trimming took off 6 bases at V and 0 bases at J, with 24 bases between the two ends. The CDR3 runs to 18 residues. This CDR3 is CASRPSKDTQKDSYEQYF. CDR3 in DNA: TGTGCCAGCAGGCCCTCCAAGGACACTCAAAAAGACTCCTACGAGCAGTACTTC.

V is TRBV15 and J is TRBJ2-7; D remains unclear. Looked up from germline, CDR1 is LNHNV and CDR2 is YYDKDF (reference sequence). V lost 0 bases and J lost 6, with 6 bases in between. This CDR3 is built from 12 residues. The CDR3 DNA sequence: TGTGCCACCAGCAGAGAAGCGCGCGAGCAGTACTTC. Translating it yields CATSREAREQYF.

This chain uses TRBV5-1 with TRBJ1-2, with D possibly being TRBD1 (5 bases). V gave up 1 base and J gave up 8 bases, with 12 bases separating them. Looked up from germline, CDR1 is SGHRS and CDR2 is YFSETQ. CDR3 size: 13 residues. The CDR3 region has the DNA TGCGCCAGCAGCTTGTCCGGGGCGGAGGGCTACACCTTC. This codes for CASSLSGAEGYTF. Using reference TRBV5-1 and TRBJ1-2 for the parts outside the CDR3, the full variable domain is KAGVTQTPRYLIKTRGQQVTLSCSPISGHRSVSWYQQTPGQGLQFLFEYFSETQRNKGNFPGRFSGRQFSNSRSEMNVSTLELGDSALYLCASSLSGAEGYTFGSGTRLTVV.

The V call is TRBV10-2, the J call TRBJ2-1; 8 nucleotides match TRBD2. Germline V gene data show CDR1 as WSHSY and CDR2 as SAAADI. The CDR3 sequence is 16 residues long. Germline trimming cut 3 bases from V and 6 bases from J; bases unmatched to any gene: 10. CDR3 nucleotides: TGCGCCAGCAGTGACGAATCGGGAGGGCCGCTCAATGAGCAGTTCTTC. It codes for CASSDESGGPLNEQFF.

The chain has TRBV19 and TRBJ1-5, with 10 bases identical to TRBD1. The CDR3 extends over 14 amino acids. Losses at the gene ends were 11 bases for V and 5 bases for J; bases not matched to a gene: 9. Germline-derived CDR1 and CDR2 are LNHDA and SQIVND (reference sequence). CDR3 nucleotide sequence: TGTGCCGCGGGGACAGGGGAAGGGGATCAGCCCCAGCATTTT. Its translation: CAAGTGEGDQPQHF.

This rearrangement joins TRBV5-1 to TRBJ2-3, with D perhaps assigned TRBD1 or TRBD2 (5 bases each). The CDR3 has 15 residues. Germline lookup yields CDR1 SGHRS and CDR2 YFSETQ. The V end was cut by 4 bases, the J end by 6 bases, with 18 bases between. The CDR3 spells CASSASGTVGDTQYF. In nucleotides, the CDR3 is TGCGCCAGCAGCGCCTCCGGGACCGTTGGGGATACGCAGTATTTT.

V usage is TRBV6-1 and J usage is TRBJ2-7; D gene uncertain. Germline V gene data show CDR1 as MNHNS and CDR2 as SASEGT. V dropped 6 bases and J dropped 7 bases, with 13 bases sitting between them. This CDR3 region has 12 residues. CDR3: CASRFLEPEQYF. In DNA form, the CDR3 reads TGTGCCAGCAGATTCTTGGAGCCTGAGCAGTACTTC.

The gene calls are TRBV27 and TRBJ2-5, with 7 bases aligning to TRBD2. Trimming removed 2 bases from V and 5 bases from J; junction bases left unmatched: 5. The CDR3 extends over 14 amino acids. The germline CDR1 and CDR2 sequences are MNHEY and SMNVEV (reference sequence). This CDR3 reads CASSLRGDWETQYF. Here the CDR3 DNA reads TGTGCCAGCAGTTTACGGGGGGATTGGGAGACCCAGTACTTC.

This clone has a single count. The V gene is TRBV10-2, the J gene TRBJ1-1, with D maybe TRBD1 (5 bases). The CDR3 extends over 13 amino acids. With 3 bases removed from V and 4 bases from J, the gap between germline ends came to 9 bases. Germline CDR1 is WSHSY and CDR2 is SAAADI. The CDR3 protein is CASSDGTGTEAFF. For the CDR3, the DNA is TGCGCCAGCAGTGACGGGACGGGCACTGAAGCTTTCTTT.

This chain connects TRBV7-2 to TRBJ1-2; 7 bases match TRBD1. From germline, CDR1 is SGHTA and CDR2 FQGNSA. CDR3 size: 12 residues. V lost 10 bases, J lost 3 bases, and 5 bases stayed unmatched. CDR3 sequence reads: CAINRGYYGYTF. The CDR3 region has the DNA TGTGCCATCAACAGGGGCTACTATGGCTACACCTTC.

On this clone itself: Within the sample, other DNA sequences also encode this same CDR3. The genes are TRBV9 and TRBJ1-5; the D gene is possibly TRBD1 (5 bases). There are 11 residues in the CDR3. With 7 bases removed from V and 5 bases from J, the gap between germline ends came to 7 bases. Germline assignment: CDR1 SGDLS and CDR2 YYNGEE. This CDR3 is CASGGDQPQHF. As DNA, the CDR3 is TGTGCCAGCGGGGGAGATCAGCCCCAGCATTTT.

This CDR3 is CASSYPVSSYNEQFF. The CDR3 region has the DNA TGTGCCAGCAGTTACCCCGTGAGCTCCTACAATGAGCAGTTCTTC. This chain joins TRBV6-6 and TRBJ2-1; no reliable D call. V lost 2 bases and J lost 0, with 8 bases in between. Germline CDR1 reads MNHNY; CDR2 reads SVGAGI (reference sequence). CDR3 length: 15 residues.

The rearrangement links TRBV7-2 to TRBJ2-1; TRBD2 matches 10 bases. The CDR3 sequence is 16 residues long. Trimming cost V 6 bases and J 3 bases; bases outside gene matches: 8. CDR1 SGHTA and CDR2 FQGNSA come from the germline V gene. In DNA form, the CDR3 reads TGTGCCAGCAGTTCAACTCCTAGCGGGGGCTACAATGAGCAGTTCTTC. It codes for CASSSTPSGGYNEQFF.

The chain joins TRBV19 to TRBJ1-5, with D possibly matching TRBD1 (6 bases). Between the trimmed V and J ends, which lost 7 bases and 1 base, there was a span of 20 bases. The CDR3 totals 17 residues. Germline CDR1 and CDR2: LNHDA and SQIVND (reference sequence). The CDR3 DNA reads TGTGCCAGTACTCGGGGGCAGATAGAGGTGAGCAATCAGCCCCAGCATTTT. Its translation is CASTRGQIEVSNQPQHF.

The chain carries TRBV9 and TRBJ2-7, with D possibly TRBD2 on 6 matching bases. Trimming cost V 7 bases and J 0 bases, with 8 bases left between them. The CDR3 is 12 residues long. Germline V lookup: CDR1 SGDLS, CDR2 YYNGEE. The CDR3 DNA sequence: TGTGCCAGCGGGGGGATCTCCTACGAGCAGTACTTC. Translating gives CASGGISYEQYF.

The V and J genes are TRBV6-5 and TRBJ2-1; 8 positions agree with TRBD2. The CDR3 has 15 residues. Germline CDR1 and CDR2: MNHEY and SVGAGI. J lost 7 bases, V lost 4 bases, and 9 bases had no gene match. CDR3 residues: CASSLAGIVGNEQFF. In DNA form, the CDR3 reads TGTGCCAGCAGTTTAGCGGGAATAGTTGGGAATGAGCAGTTCTTC.

The chain employs TRBV4-1 and TRBJ1-2; D gene unclear. CDR3 size: 15 residues. The germline gives CDR1 MGHRA, CDR2 YSYEKL. The V end was cut by 4 bases, the J end by 2 bases, with 14 bases between. Here the CDR3 reads CASSPLPGMNYGYTF. CDR3 nucleotides: TGCGCCAGCAGCCCCCTACCGGGGATGAACTATGGCTACACCTTC.

The rearrangement uses TRBV7-3 and TRBJ2-3; D perhaps matches TRBD2 (7 bases). Trimming cost V 5 bases and J 6 bases, with 18 bases left between them. CDR3 length: 15 residues. The germline V gene has CDR1 SGHTA and CDR2 FQGTGA. The CDR3: CASSPRGGLTDTQYF. The CDR3 DNA sequence: TGTGCCAGCAGCCCTAGGGGGGGCTTGACGGATACGCAGTATTTT.

For this clone: The same CDR3 is also encoded by other DNA sequences in this sample. The chain joins TRBV25-1 to TRBJ1-6; D not resolved. Germline V gives CDR1 MGHDK, CDR2 SYGVNS. V was clipped by 1 base and J by 4 bases, with 8 bases between them. The CDR3 extends over 15 amino acids. CDR3 DNA sequence: TGTGCCAGCAGTGAATGGGCAGGATATAATTCACCCCTCCACTTT. This codes for CASSEWAGYNSPLHF.